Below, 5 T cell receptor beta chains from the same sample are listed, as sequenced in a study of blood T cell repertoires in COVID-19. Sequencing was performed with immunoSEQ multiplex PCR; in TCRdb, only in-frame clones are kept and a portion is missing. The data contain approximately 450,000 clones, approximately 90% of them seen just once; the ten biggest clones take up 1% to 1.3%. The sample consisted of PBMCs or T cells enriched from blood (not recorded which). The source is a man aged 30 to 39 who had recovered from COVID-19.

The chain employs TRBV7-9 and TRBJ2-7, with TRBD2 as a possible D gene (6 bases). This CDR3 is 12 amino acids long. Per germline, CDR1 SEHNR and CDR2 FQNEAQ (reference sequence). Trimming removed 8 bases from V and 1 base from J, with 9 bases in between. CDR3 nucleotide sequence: TGTGCCAGCGCCGGAGGGTCCTACGAGCAGTACTTC. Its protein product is CASAGGSYEQYF.

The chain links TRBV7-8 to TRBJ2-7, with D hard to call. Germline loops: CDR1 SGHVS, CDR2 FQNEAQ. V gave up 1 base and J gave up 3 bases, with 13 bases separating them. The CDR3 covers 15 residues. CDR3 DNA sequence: TGTGCCAGCAGCTTAGTGGCTGATTTAAGCTACGAGCAGTACTTC. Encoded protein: CASSLVADLSYEQYF. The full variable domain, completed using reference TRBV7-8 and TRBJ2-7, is GAGVSQSPRYKVAKRGQDVALRCDPISGHVSLFWYQQALGQGPEFLTYFQNEAQLDKSGLPSDRFFAERPEGSVSTLKIQRTQQEDSAVYLCASSLVADLSYEQYFGPGTRLTVT.

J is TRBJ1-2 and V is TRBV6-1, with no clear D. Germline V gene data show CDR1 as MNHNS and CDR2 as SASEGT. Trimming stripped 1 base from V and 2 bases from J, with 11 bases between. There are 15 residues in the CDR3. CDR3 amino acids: CASSEGSGRNYGYTF. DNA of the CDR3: TGTGCCAGCAGTGAAGGTTCGGGTCGAAACTATGGCTACACCTTC.

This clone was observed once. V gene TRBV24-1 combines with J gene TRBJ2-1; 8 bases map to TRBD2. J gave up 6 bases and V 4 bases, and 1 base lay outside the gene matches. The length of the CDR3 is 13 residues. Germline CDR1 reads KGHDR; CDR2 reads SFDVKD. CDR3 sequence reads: CATSDTSGNEQFF. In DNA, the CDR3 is TGTGCCACCAGTGACACTAGCGGCAATGAGCAGTTCTTC.

CDR3 residues: CASSFRDRANEQYF. CDR3 DNA sequence: TGTGCCAGCAGTTTTAGGGACAGGGCGAACGAGCAGTACTTC. The chain couples TRBV27 to TRBJ2-7; 9 positions match TRBD1. The CDR3 length is 14 residues. The germline V gene has CDR1 MNHEY and CDR2 SMNVEV (reference sequence). J was trimmed by 5 bases and V by 3 bases; bases with no gene match: 5.